The table lists the clone carrying this TCR beta chain with a count of one. Its antigen is not known. The record originates from a study of T cell responses to AZD1222 COVID-19 vaccine. Points from the study as a whole: Spike regions recognized by vaccine-associated CD4 TCRs spanned the protein, led by 160-218 and 743-854.

Sequenced by immunoSEQ multiplex PCR; TCRdb stores in-frame clones only, minus some. This table has more than 150,000 clones, less than 95% appearing once. V lost 4 bases and J lost 4; bases outside the gene matches: 7. CDR1 and CDR2 (germline): MGHRA, YSYEKL. CDR3 length equals 16 residues. Sequences were derived from peripheral blood, sampled on day 0 of AZD1222 vaccination. The chain is built from TRBV4-1 and TRBJ2-5, with 12 nucleotides matching TRBD2. The TCR comes from an adult in good health. The CDR3 region is CASSPNPSGRVETQYF. DNA of the CDR3: TGCGCCAGCAGCCCGAACCCTAGCGGGAGGGTAGAGACCCAGTACTTC.